The next 5 T cell receptor beta chains were all read from a single sample in a study of shared clonotypes between healthy human individuals. Libraries were prepared by immunoSEQ multiplex PCR; TCRdb keeps only in-frame clonotypes and omits some of them. Among roughly 480,000 clones listed, roughly 78% were seen once. The sequenced sample was PBMCs. These receptors were taken from a woman aged 35 to 49 in good health. Some clones in this sample may be carry-over from other donors' samples.

The J gene is TRBJ1-2, the V gene TRBV5-1; weak D call: TRBD1 (6 bases). V lost 1 base and J 7 bases, leaving 11 bases between the germline ends. This CDR3 is 13 amino acids long. The germline V gene has CDR1 SGHRS and CDR2 YFSETQ. CDR3 in amino acids: CASSLHREGGYTF. The CDR3, as DNA: TGCGCCAGCAGCTTGCACAGGGAGGGTGGCTACACCTTC.

This chain links TRBV9 with TRBJ2-2; D gene ambiguous. The V gene lost 0 bases and the J gene lost 7 bases, with 7 bases spanning the gap. The germline V gene has CDR1 SGDLS and CDR2 YYNGEE. CDR3 length: 13 amino acids. The CDR3 DNA is TGTGCCAGCAGCGTAGACCTAATCGGGGAGCTGTTTTTT. Protein sequence: CASSVDLIGELFF.

This clone occurred a few times. V and J are TRBV27 and TRBJ2-7; D is undetermined. Germline assignment: CDR1 MNHEY and CDR2 SMNVEV (reference sequence). V was trimmed by 4 bases and J by 6 bases, leaving 13 bases between them. The CDR3 is made up of 13 amino acids. The CDR3 DNA reads as TGTGCCAGCAGTTCCCCGATGGGCGCCGAGCAGTACTTC. Amino acid sequence: CASSSPMGAEQYF.

This clone showed up just a few times. The chain links TRBV21-1 to TRBJ1-4; the table calls TRBD1, which could not be checked here. TRBV21-1 is classified as a pseudogene. The CDR3 length is 16 residues. CDR3 loop: CASSIPHRADNEKLFF. DNA of the CDR3: TGTGCCAGCAGCATTCCCCACAGGGCAGATAATGAAAAACTGTTTTTT.

In this sample, this clone turned up once. CDR3 amino acids: CASSQERLAGWEETQYF. As DNA, the CDR3 is TGTGCCAGCAGCCAAGAACGTCTAGCGGGTTGGGAAGAGACCCAGTACTTC. The genes are TRBV4-2 and TRBJ2-5, with TRBD2 matching 8 bases. The CDR3 length is 17 residues. J gave up 3 bases and V 0 bases, and 9 bases lay outside the gene matches. Germline values: CDR1 LGHNA, CDR2 YNFKEQ.